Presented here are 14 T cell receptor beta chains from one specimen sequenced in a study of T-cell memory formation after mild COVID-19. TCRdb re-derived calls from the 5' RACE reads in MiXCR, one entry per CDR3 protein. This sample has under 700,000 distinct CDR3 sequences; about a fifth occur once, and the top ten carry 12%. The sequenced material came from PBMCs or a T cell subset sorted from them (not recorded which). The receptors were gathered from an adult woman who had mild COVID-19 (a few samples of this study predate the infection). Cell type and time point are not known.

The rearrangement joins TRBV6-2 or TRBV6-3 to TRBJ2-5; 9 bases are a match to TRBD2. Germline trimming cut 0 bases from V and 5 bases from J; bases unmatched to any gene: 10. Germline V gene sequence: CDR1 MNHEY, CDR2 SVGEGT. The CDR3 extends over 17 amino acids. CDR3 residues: CASSYSAGLAGFETQYF. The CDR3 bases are TGTGCCAGCAGTTACTCGGCGGGCCTAGCGGGATTTGAGACCCAGTACTTC.

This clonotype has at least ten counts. CDR3 in amino acids: CAISAAGAADYEQYF. The CDR3 nucleotides read TGTGCCATCAGTGCGGCGGGGGCCGCTGACTACGAGCAGTACTTC. The rearrangement uses TRBV10-3 and TRBJ2-7, with D possibly matching TRBD2 (7 bases). CDR3 length equals 15 residues. Germline lookup yields CDR1 ENHRY and CDR2 SYGVKD. V shed 4 bases and J shed 3 bases, with 16 bases lying between them.

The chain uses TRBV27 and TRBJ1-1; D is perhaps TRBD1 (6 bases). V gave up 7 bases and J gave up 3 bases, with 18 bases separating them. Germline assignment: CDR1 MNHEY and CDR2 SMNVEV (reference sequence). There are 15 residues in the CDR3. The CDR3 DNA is TGTGCCAGCACCTTAACTACAGGGAGGGACACTGAAGCTTTCTTT. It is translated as CASTLTTGRDTEAFF.

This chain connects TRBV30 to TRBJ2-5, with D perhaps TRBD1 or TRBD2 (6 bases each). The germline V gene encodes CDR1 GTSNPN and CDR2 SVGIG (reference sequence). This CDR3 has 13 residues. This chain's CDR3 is CALEGGMKETQYF. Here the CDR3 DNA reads TGTGCTTTAGAGGGGGGTATGAAAGAGACCCAGTACTTC.

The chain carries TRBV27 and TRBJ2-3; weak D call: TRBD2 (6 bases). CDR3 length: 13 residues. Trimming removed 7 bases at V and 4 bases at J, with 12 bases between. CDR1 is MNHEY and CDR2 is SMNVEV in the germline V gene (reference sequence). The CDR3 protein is CASTSWGADTQYF. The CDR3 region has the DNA TGTGCCAGCACCTCTTGGGGGGCAGATACGCAGTATTTT.

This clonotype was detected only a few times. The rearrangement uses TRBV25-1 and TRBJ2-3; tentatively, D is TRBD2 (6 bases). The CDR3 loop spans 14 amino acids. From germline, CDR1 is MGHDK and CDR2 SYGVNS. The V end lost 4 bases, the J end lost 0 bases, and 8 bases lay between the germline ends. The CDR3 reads CASSGLGSTDTQYF. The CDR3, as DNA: TGTGCCAGCAGTGGACTAGGGAGCACAGATACGCAGTATTTT.

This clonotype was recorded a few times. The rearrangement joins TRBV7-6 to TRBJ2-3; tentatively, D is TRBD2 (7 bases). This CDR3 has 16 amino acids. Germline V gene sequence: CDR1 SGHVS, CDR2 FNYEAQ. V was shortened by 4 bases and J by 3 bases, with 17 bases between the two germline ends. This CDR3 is CASSSPGGTTTDTQYF. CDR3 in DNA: TGTGCCAGCAGCTCCCCGGGGGGCACCACGACAGATACGCAGTATTTT.

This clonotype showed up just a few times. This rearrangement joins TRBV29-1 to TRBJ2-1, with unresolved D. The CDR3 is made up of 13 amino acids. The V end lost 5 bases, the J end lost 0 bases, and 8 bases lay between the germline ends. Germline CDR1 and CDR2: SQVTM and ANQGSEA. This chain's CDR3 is CSVKAFSYNEQFF. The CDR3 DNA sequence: TGCAGCGTTAAGGCGTTCTCCTACAATGAGCAGTTCTTC.

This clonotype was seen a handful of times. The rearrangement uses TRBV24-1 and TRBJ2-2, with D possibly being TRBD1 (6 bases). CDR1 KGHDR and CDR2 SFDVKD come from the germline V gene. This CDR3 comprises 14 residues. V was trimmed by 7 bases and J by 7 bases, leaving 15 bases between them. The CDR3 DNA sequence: TGTGCCACCAGGGGGATACAGGGCGGCGGGGAGCTGTTTTTT. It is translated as CATRGIQGGGELFF.

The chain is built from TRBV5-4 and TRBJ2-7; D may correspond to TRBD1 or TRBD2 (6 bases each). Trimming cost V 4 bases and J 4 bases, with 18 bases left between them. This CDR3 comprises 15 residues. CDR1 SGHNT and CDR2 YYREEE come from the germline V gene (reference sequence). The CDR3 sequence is CASSPGRQGTYEQYF. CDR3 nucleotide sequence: TGTGCCAGCAGCCCAGGGAGGCAGGGGACTTACGAGCAGTACTTC.

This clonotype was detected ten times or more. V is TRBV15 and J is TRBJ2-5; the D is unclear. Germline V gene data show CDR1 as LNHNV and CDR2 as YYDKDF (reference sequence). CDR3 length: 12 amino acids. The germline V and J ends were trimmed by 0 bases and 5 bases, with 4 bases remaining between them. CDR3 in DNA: TGTGCCACCAGCAGAGATGCGGAGACCCAGTACTTC. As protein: CATSRDAETQYF.

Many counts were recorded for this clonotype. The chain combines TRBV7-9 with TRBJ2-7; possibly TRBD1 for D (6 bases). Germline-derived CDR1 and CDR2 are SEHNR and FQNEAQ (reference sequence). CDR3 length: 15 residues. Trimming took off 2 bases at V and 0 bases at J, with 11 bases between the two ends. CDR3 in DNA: TGTGCCAGCAGCTTAAGGGGACAAGACTCCTACGAGCAGTACTTC. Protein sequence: CASSLRGQDSYEQYF. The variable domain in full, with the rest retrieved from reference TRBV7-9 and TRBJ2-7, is DTGVSQNPRHKITKRGQNVTFRCDPISEHNRLYWYRQTLGQGPEFLTYFQNEAQLEKSRLLSDRFSAERPKGSFSTLEIQRTEQGDSAMYLCASSLRGQDSYEQYFGPGTRLTVT.

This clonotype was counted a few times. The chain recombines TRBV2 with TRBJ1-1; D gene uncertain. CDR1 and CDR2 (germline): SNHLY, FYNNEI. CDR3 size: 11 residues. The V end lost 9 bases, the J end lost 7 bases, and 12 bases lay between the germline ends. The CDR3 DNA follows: TGTGCCAGGCGAGAATCGGGTGAAGCTTTCTTT. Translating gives CARRESGEAFF.

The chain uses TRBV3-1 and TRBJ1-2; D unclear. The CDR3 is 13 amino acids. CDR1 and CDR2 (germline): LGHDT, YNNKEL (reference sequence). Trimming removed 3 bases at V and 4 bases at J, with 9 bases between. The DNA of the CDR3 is TGTGCCAGCAGCCATACACCGGCCTATGGCTACACCTTC. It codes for CASSHTPAYGYTF.